One sample yielded the 5 T cell receptor beta chains listed below, sequenced in a study of blood T cell repertoires in COVID-19. Generated by immunoSEQ multiplex PCR, the TCRdb table keeps only in-frame clones and is missing some. Found here are 25,000 to 35,000 clones, 84% of them singletons; the top ten hold roughly 43%. Sequenced: peripheral blood. The receptors were sampled from an elderly woman with acute or convalescent COVID-19.

The genes are TRBV7-2 and TRBJ1-5; tentatively, D is TRBD1 (5 bases). V was shortened by 6 bases and J by 4 bases, with 13 bases between the two germline ends. The CDR3 totals 14 residues. The V gene's germline CDR1 is SGHTA and CDR2 FQGNSA. In DNA form, the CDR3 reads TGTGCCAGCAGGGATGTAGGGGTGAATCAGCCCCAGCATTTT. Its translation is CASRDVGVNQPQHF.

The chain uses TRBV7-8 and TRBJ2-7; 10 bases are a match to TRBD1. The CDR3 spans 15 residues. J lost 5 bases, V lost 5 bases, and 9 bases had no gene match. CDR1 is SGHVS and CDR2 is FQNEAQ in the germline V gene. The DNA of the CDR3 is TGTGCCAGCAGCATGGGGACAGGGGCGATTAACGAGCAGTACTTC. Its translation is CASSMGTGAINEQYF. The whole variable domain, filled in from reference TRBV7-8 and TRBJ2-7, reads GAGVSQSPRYKVAKRGQDVALRCDPISGHVSLFWYQQALGQGPEFLTYFQNEAQLDKSGLPSDRFFAERPEGSVSTLKIQRTQQEDSAVYLCASSMGTGAINEQYFGPGTRLTVT.

V is TRBV7-2 and J is TRBJ1-3; a weak D match, TRBD1 (5 bases). The CDR3 runs 15 residues. CDR1 is SGHTA, CDR2 FQGNSA, per germline. V lost 2 bases and J lost 0, with 8 bases in between. CDR3: CASSLRQSSGNTIYF. For the CDR3, the DNA is TGTGCCAGCAGCTTAAGACAGAGCTCTGGAAACACCATATATTTT.

V and J are TRBV5-1 and TRBJ1-4; 9 nucleotides align to TRBD1. The CDR3 is 15 amino acids. V lost 4 bases, J lost 3 bases, and 4 bases stayed unmatched. Germline V CDR1 and CDR2: SGHRS, YFSETQ. The CDR3 loop is CASSTGQGSNEKLFF. The CDR3 bases are TGCGCCAGCAGCACTGGACAGGGGTCTAATGAAAAACTGTTTTTT. The full variable domain, its missing parts supplied by reference TRBV5-1 and TRBJ1-4, is KAGVTQTPRYLIKTRGQQVTLSCSPISGHRSVSWYQQTPGQGLQFLFEYFSETQRNKGNFPGRFSGRQFSNSRSEMNVSTLELGDSALYLCASSTGQGSNEKLFFGSGTQLSVL.

The rearrangement joins TRBV11-2 to TRBJ2-7, with D tentatively TRBD1 (5 bases). Germline values: CDR1 SGHAT, CDR2 FQNNGV. The CDR3 runs to 13 residues. Trimming stripped 4 bases from V and 1 base from J, with 8 bases between. The CDR3 region is CASSWGGSYEQYF. For the CDR3, the DNA is TGTGCCAGCAGCTGGGGCGGTTCCTACGAGCAGTACTTC.